The following is a T cell receptor (beta chain) sequence with its context. Its recognized antigen is unknown. The record has no base qualities; no much larger clone is one base away. This entry comes from a study of blood T cell repertoires in COVID-19 (dated by TCRdb to about 2020). In terms of the full investigation: Samples from collaborators originated in the United States, Italy and Spain and spanned both the acute and convalescent phases of COVID-19. Subjects who had been exposed to COVID-19, were actively infected with it, or had recovered from it provided the deeply sampled blood TCRbeta repertoires that made up the dataset. The sample metadata nearly always contained a de-identified subject ID, COVID-19 status, age in years and sex. The prospective study material was composed of cDNA or gDNA derived from T cells, B-cell-depleted T cells, or PBMCs. The repertoires were released in a freely available public database intended as a resource for research on the immune response to SARS-CoV-2. The samples were drawn from two sources: the first 160 participants of the ongoing ImmuneRACE study, and 1,254 subjects contributed by 6 global collaborators. Where available, HLA class I and class II types were taken from metadata supplied by the sample provider and were not determined by assay-based typing. Here is what the overall study found, with its caveats: Clinical and demographic metadata were provided uncurated, with the amount varying by source and participant.

The immunoSEQ Assay, a bias-controlled multiplex PCR, was used to amplify TCRbeta CDR3 regions from genomic DNA. The study's own analysis went as follows. The number of nucleated cells in each sample was estimated from the amplification of reference gene primers within the assay. Sequence reads were collapsed and filtered to measure the absolute abundance of every unique TCRbeta CDR3 rearrangement. Productive Simpson clonality was computed per sample as the square root of Simpson's diversity index over productive rearrangements. The immuneACCESS repertoire file appears here via TCRdb, limited to in-frame rearrangements. These files lack a portion of the clones; in checked studies, under half of the deficit traces to unresolved V genes, and the cause of the others is not known. V and J calls and clone size are given by that table; D and trimming were obtained from the DNA. The sample yields around 500,000 clones; around 85% were counted once. The top ten constitute approximately 2.9% of the sample.

The collaborating institutions used their own protocols to collect whole blood in K2EDTA tubes. For TCRbeta analysis, collaborator samples were shipped as frozen whole blood, as isolated PBMCs, or as DNA extracted from either sample type. CDR1 and CDR2, looked up from the germline V gene, are WSHSY and SAAADI. V loses 2 bases, J loses 6 bases, and the germline ends lie 14 bases apart. The CDR3 goes from the cysteine to the phenylalanine over 15 residues. The CDR3 DNA has 45 bases and is translated from base 1. Recombination linked TRBV10-2 to TRBJ1-5; possibly the D gene is TRBD1, per 6 matching bases. Sequencing was performed on peripheral blood. This receptor was taken from a human donor in a cohort sampled during active COVID-19. The CDR3 region: CASSEDRINGQPQHF. Here is the DNA: TGCGCCAGCAGTGAGGACAGGATAAACGGTCAGCCCCAGCATTTT.